The 21 T cell receptor beta chains below all came from one sample that was sequenced in a study of sequential checkpoint blockade in melanoma. Specified treatment: randomized to nivolumab then ipilimumab (arm A) or the reverse (arm B). Sequencing was performed with immunoSEQ multiplex PCR; in TCRdb, only in-frame clones are kept and a portion is missing. The table shows roughly 20,000 clones, with roughly 25% occurring only once. Specimen: tumor tissue (inferred from file names), collected from a patient given nivolumab and ipilimumab in sequence. These receptors originate from a human donor with melanoma.

The chain recombines TRBV5-1 with TRBJ2-3; 8 bases line up with TRBD1. With V trimmed by 4 bases and J by 5 bases, 15 bases remained unmatched. The CDR3 totals 17 residues. From germline, CDR1 is SGHRS and CDR2 YFSETQ. In DNA, the CDR3 is TGCGCCAGCAGCGGGAACTCCGCAGGGGGCTTGGGAGATACGCAGTATTTT. Translation: CASSGNSAGGLGDTQYF.

This clone was seen more than once but under ten times. The chain employs TRBV11-3 and TRBJ1-2; D perhaps matches TRBD1 (5 bases). This CDR3 spans 14 amino acids. From germline, CDR1 is SGHNT and CDR2 YENEEA. The V end was cut by 5 bases, the J end by 5 bases, with 15 bases between. The CDR3 coding sequence is TGTGCCAGCAGCCCTCAGGACACCCTATATGGCTACACCTTC. This sequence encodes CASSPQDTLYGYTF. The full variable domain, in which reference TRBV11-3 and TRBJ1-2 provide the parts outside the CDR3, is EAGVVQSPRYKIIEKKQPVAFWCNPISGHNTLYWYLQNLGQGPELLIRYENEEAVDDSQLPKDRFSAERLKGVDSTLKIQPAELGDSAVYLCASSPQDTLYGYTFGSGTRLTVV.

The chain couples TRBV6-8 to TRBJ2-6; D is unclear. Germline loops: CDR1 MNHGY, CDR2 SAAAGT. The V and J ends lost 0 bases and 0 bases respectively, with 6 bases between them. The CDR3 has 16 residues. In DNA form, the CDR3 reads TGTGCCAGCAGTTACTCGATAAGCTCTGGGGCCAACGTCCTGACTTTC. Translation: CASSYSISSGANVLTF.

This clone was detected a few times. This chain uses TRBV6-8 with TRBJ2-2; 8 bases are shared with TRBD1. V shed 2 bases and J 4 bases; nucleotides not matched to a gene: 3. Germline loops: CDR1 MNHGY, CDR2 SAAAGT. The CDR3 is 15 amino acids. CDR3 amino acids: CASSYGQGATGELFF. CDR3 DNA: TGTGCCAGCAGTTACGGACAGGGAGCCACCGGGGAGCTGTTTTTT.

J is TRBJ2-3 and V is TRBV30; 13 bases agree with TRBD2. The length of the CDR3 is 15 residues. The germline V gene has CDR1 GTSNPN and CDR2 SVGIG (reference sequence). V trimming: 3 bases; J trimming: 3 bases; junction bases outside the gene matches: 3. The chain's CDR3 is CAWRTTSGRTDTQYF. CDR3 nucleotide sequence: TGTGCCTGGAGGACGACTAGCGGGAGGACAGATACGCAGTATTTT. The full variable domain, in which reference TRBV30 and TRBJ2-3 provide the parts outside the CDR3, is SQTIHQWPATLVQPVGSPLSLECTVEGTSNPNLYWYRQAAGRGLQLLFYSVGIGQISSEVPQNLSASRPQDRQFILSSKKLLLSDSGFYLCAWRTTSGRTDTQYFGPGTRLTVL.

V usage is TRBV19 and J usage is TRBJ2-3, with 12 bases fitting TRBD2. CDR1 is LNHDA and CDR2 is SQIVND in the germline V gene (reference sequence). V shed 7 bases, J shed 1 base, and the junction held 9 bases outside the gene matches. This CDR3 contains 17 residues. CDR3 in DNA: TGTGCCAGTACGAGACTAGCGGGAGAATCGGGCACAGATACGCAGTATTTT. Its protein product is CASTRLAGESGTDTQYF.

The chain links TRBV19 to TRBJ1-3; 9 bases match TRBD1. With V trimmed by 10 bases and J by 0 bases, 7 bases remained unmatched. CDR1 LNHDA and CDR2 SQIVND come from the germline V gene (reference sequence). This CDR3 is built from 15 residues. CDR3 sequence (DNA): TGTGCCACAAGAGACAGGGGGTTCTCTGGAAACACCATATATTTT. Translation gives CATRDRGFSGNTIYF. Variable domain in full (rest from reference TRBV19 and TRBJ1-3): DGGITQSPKYLFRKEGQNVTLSCEQNLNHDAMYWYRQDPGQGLRLIYYSQIVNDFQKGDIAEGYSVSREKKESFPLTVTSAQKNPTAFYLCATRDRGFSGNTIYFGEGSWLTVV.

A few counts support this clone. This chain links TRBV6-8 with TRBJ2-7, with 7 bases lining up with TRBD2. V trimming: 8 bases; J trimming: 5 bases; junction bases outside the gene matches: 9. This CDR3 contains 13 residues. Germline V gene sequence: CDR1 MNHGY, CDR2 SAAAGT. In DNA form, the CDR3 reads TGTGCCAGCGGAGAGAGACTAGCCGACGAGCAGTACTTC. It encodes CASGERLADEQYF.

DNA of the CDR3: TGTGCCAGCAGCTTAGATGGGACAGTCTATGGCTACACCTTC. Translated: CASSLDGTVYGYTF. The chain is built from TRBV11-3 and TRBJ1-2, with 7 nucleotides matching TRBD1. Trimming removed 0 bases from V and 4 bases from J; junction bases left unmatched: 2. The CDR3 is 14 amino acids. Germline-derived CDR1 and CDR2 are SGHNT and YENEEA.

A few counts support this clone. The CDR3 is CASSKKQGGVDTQYF. The CDR3 nucleotides are TGTGCCAGCAGTAAAAAACAGGGCGGGGTGGATACGCAGTATTTT. The rearrangement joins TRBV6-8 to TRBJ2-3; D tentatively reads TRBD1 or TRBD2 (6 bases each). The ends were cut back, 5 bases at V and 6 bases at J, with 18 bases in the middle. CDR1 MNHGY and CDR2 SAAAGT come from the germline V gene. The CDR3 length is 15 residues.

This clone was counted only a few times. The chain links TRBV6-8 to TRBJ2-2, with D possibly TRBD1 on 6 matching bases. V lost 5 bases and J lost 1, with 14 bases in between. This CDR3 region has 16 residues. The germline V gene has CDR1 MNHGY and CDR2 SAAAGT. CDR3 coding DNA: TGTGCCAGCAGTCGACAGGCGCCGAGGAACACCGGGGAGCTGTTTTTT. Translating gives CASSRQAPRNTGELFF.

This clone was counted only a few times. The chain recombines TRBV9 with TRBJ1-2; D perhaps matches TRBD1 (5 bases). V was shortened by 7 bases and J by 8 bases, with 24 bases between the two germline ends. Germline CDR1 reads SGDLS; CDR2 reads YYNGEE. The CDR3 covers 15 residues. The CDR3 region has the DNA TGTGCCAGCTCGTACCTGGGCGGGAAGGAGGGGGGCTACACCTTC. Its protein product is CASSYLGGKEGGYTF.

The J gene is TRBJ2-7, the V gene TRBV12-5; tentatively, D is TRBD1 or TRBD2 (5 bases each). The germline CDR1 and CDR2 sequences are LGHNT and FRNRAP. This CDR3 comprises 12 residues. The CDR3 here is CASGQGAYEQYF. The CDR3 nucleotides are TGTGCCAGCGGCCAGGGTGCCTACGAGCAGTACTTC.

In this sample, this clone turned up many times. This rearrangement joins TRBV11-3 to TRBJ2-3, with 7 bases matching TRBD2. Germline CDR1 and CDR2: SGHNT and YENEEA. Trimming removed 3 bases from V and 4 bases from J; junction bases left unmatched: 4. The CDR3 extends over 14 amino acids. CDR3 region: CASSLSGAADTQYF. CDR3 DNA sequence: TGTGCCAGCAGCTTGAGCGGGGCGGCAGATACGCAGTATTTT.

The sample holds a few counts of this clone. This chain links TRBV6-8 with TRBJ1-5, with D possibly TRBD1 on 5 matching bases. The V end lost 2 bases, the J end lost 4 bases, and 12 bases lay between the germline ends. Germline-derived CDR1 and CDR2 are MNHGY and SAAAGT. The CDR3 spans 15 residues. Written as DNA, the CDR3 is TGTGCCAGCAGTTACGGGACCGGGGGGAATCAGCCCCAGCATTTT. Translated: CASSYGTGGNQPQHF.

This chain links TRBV28 with TRBJ1-4; D perhaps matches TRBD1 (5 bases). The V and J ends lost 7 bases and 6 bases respectively, with 18 bases between them. CDR3 length equals 15 residues. The V gene's germline CDR1 is MDHEN and CDR2 SYDVKM. CDR3 DNA sequence: TGTGCCAGCAAGCTTACCGGGACCTTGGATGAAAAACTGTTTTTT. Protein sequence: CASKLTGTLDEKLFF.

The chain joins TRBV15 to TRBJ2-3; no firm D call. Trimming removed 0 bases from V and 0 bases from J, with 4 bases in between. This CDR3 has 14 residues. The germline CDR1 and CDR2 sequences are LNHNV and YYDKDF (reference sequence). As DNA, the CDR3 is TGTGCCACCAGCAGAGATCCTAGCACAGATACGCAGTATTTT. Translating it yields CATSRDPSTDTQYF.

The rearrangement joins TRBV29-1 to TRBJ2-2; D remains ambiguous. The CDR3 is made up of 15 amino acids. The germline V gene encodes CDR1 SQVTM and CDR2 ANQGSEA. Trimming stripped 2 bases from V and 5 bases from J, with 15 bases between. The DNA of the CDR3 is TGCAGCGTTGAACTATCCCGCGGTAGGACCGGGGAGCTGTTTTTT. Translation gives CSVELSRGRTGELFF.

The chain carries TRBV11-3 and TRBJ2-7; D possibly matches TRBD1 or TRBD2 (6 bases each). This CDR3 is 14 amino acids long. From germline, CDR1 is SGHNT and CDR2 YENEEA. V was shortened by 3 bases and J by 2 bases, with 11 bases between the two germline ends. CDR3 amino acids: CASSLGGQTYEQYF. DNA for the CDR3: TGTGCCAGCAGCTTGGGAGGACAGACCTACGAGCAGTACTTC.

This clone has a handful of counts. The chain joins TRBV9 to TRBJ2-3, with D tentatively TRBD2 (5 bases). The CDR3 consists of 13 residues. Germline assignment: CDR1 SGDLS and CDR2 YYNGEE. V dropped 4 bases and J dropped 6 bases, with 12 bases sitting between them. The CDR3 coding sequence is TGTGCCAGCAGCCCGACCCGGAGGGATACGCAGTATTTT. Translating it yields CASSPTRRDTQYF.

This clone was found a few times. V gene TRBV6-8 combines with J gene TRBJ2-7; D assignment may be TRBD1 or TRBD2 (5 bases each). The CDR3 is made up of 13 amino acids. CDR1 and CDR2 (germline): MNHGY, SAAAGT. Trimming left V 4 bases short and J 3 bases short, with 10 bases between. CDR3 region: CASSFGGVYEQYF. CDR3 nucleotide sequence: TGTGCCAGCAGTTTTGGGGGAGTCTACGAGCAGTACTTC.